This T cell receptor beta chain was profiled in a study of T cell repertoires in cytomegalovirus infection. Broader study findings: Across the ex vivo response, the dominant clonotypes were HLA-C-restricted CMV-specific TCR beta clonotypes. Carriers of CMV and the relevant HLA type were discriminated by public TCR beta frequency.

TCRdb independently ran MiXCR on the reads; one entry per CDR3 protein. The sample includes 350,000 to 400,000 distinct CDR3 sequences, roughly 34% of them seen just once. Germline V CDR1 and CDR2: LNHDA, SQIVND (reference sequence). The V and J ends lost 3 bases and 10 bases, in that order; junction bases with no gene match: 5. The CDR3 is 14 amino acids. Points on this clonotype: The antigen is unknown.

The V and J genes are TRBV19 and TRBJ2-1, with 11 bases fitting TRBD2. The sample in question was cultured PBMCs, obtained from culture after CMV antigen stimulation. This clonotype was obtained from a human donor in good health (CMV status not recorded). Some clones in this sample may be carry-over from other donors' samples. CDR3: CASSMTSGAREQFF. CDR3 coding DNA: TGTGCCAGTAGTATGACTAGCGGGGCACGGGAGCAGTTCTTC.